This T cell receptor beta chain was observed in a study of beta chain features in type 1 diabetes. In the study overall: There was similarity between patients and healthy donors in age, gender and cell yields. Whole-study findings and limits: Naive, central memory and Treg TCRB repertoires seemed to resemble each other more closely in patients than they did in healthy donors. Shortening that was moderate but significant affected the TCRB CDR3s of Type 1 diabetes patients in all four CD4+ subsets. The influence of HLA type on TCRB rearrangement stayed undetermined.

Trimming stripped 3 bases from V and 7 bases from J, with 9 bases between. The CDR3 runs 12 residues. Germline CDR1 reads LNHDA; CDR2 reads SQIVND (reference sequence). This clone was observed a few times. The antigen is not known. Investigators reverse transcribed all isolated RNA, so they sequenced expressed TCRB transcripts. Repertoires were generated with immunoSEQ multiplex PCR, while TCRdb's copy carries only in-frame clones and drops some. The profile shows more than 200,000 clones, 16% of them singletons. Sorting with CD45RO/CCR7/CD25/CD127/CD95/CD27 yielded naive, central memory, regulatory and stem-like memory CD4+ cells.

This clonotype originated in a man aged 30-40 years with type 1 diabetes. This chain uses TRBV19 with TRBJ1-2; a possible D gene is TRBD1 (5 bases). The sample consisted of naive CD4+ T cells from blood. The CDR3 sequence: CASSMEGRGYTF. The CDR3 DNA is TGTGCCAGTAGTATGGAGGGACGTGGCTACACCTTC.